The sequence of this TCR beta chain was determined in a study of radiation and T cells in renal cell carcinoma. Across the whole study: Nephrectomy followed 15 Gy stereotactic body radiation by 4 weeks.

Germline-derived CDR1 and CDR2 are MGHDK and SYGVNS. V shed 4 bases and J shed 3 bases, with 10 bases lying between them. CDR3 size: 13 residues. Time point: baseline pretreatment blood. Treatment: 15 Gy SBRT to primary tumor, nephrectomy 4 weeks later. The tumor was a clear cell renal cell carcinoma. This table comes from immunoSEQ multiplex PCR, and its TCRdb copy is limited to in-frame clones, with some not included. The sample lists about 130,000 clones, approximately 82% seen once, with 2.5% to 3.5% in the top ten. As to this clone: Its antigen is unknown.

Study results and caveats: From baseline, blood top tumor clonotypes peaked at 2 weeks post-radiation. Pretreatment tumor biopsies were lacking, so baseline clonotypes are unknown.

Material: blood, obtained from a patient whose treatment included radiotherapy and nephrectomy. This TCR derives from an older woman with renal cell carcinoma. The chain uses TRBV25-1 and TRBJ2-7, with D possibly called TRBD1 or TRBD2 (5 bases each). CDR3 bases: TGTGCCAGCAGTGCGGGGCGGTACTACGAGCAGTACTTC. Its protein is CASSAGRYYEQYF.